The source of this T cell receptor (beta chain) is a study of blood T cell repertoires in COVID-19. In the authors' methods: Amplification of reference gene primers was used by the study to estimate nucleated cell counts. The protocol was immunoSEQ multiplex PCR, while the TCRdb copy is restricted to in-frame clones and leaves out a portion. The DNA gave D and trimming, while V, J and clone size come from that table. The table records a few hundred thousand clones, roughly nine tenths of them present only once. Cohort 3 donors were reported recovered after two negative PCRs, clearance, or symptom resolution. This CDR3 contains 15 residues. Trimming at V came to 3 bases and at J to 6 bases, leaving 6 bases not matched to a gene. Germline V gene data show CDR1 as SGHNT and CDR2 as YYREEE (reference sequence). In its sample, this clone was seen a few times.

The sequenced sample was PBMCs or T cells enriched from blood (not recorded which). The chain is built from TRBV5-4 and TRBJ1-6; the match to TRBD1 covers 7 bases. This clonotype originated in a young man who had recovered from COVID-19. The CDR3 region has the DNA TGTGCCAGCAGCTCACAGGGGAGCGGTAATTCACCCCTCCACTTT. It yields the protein CASSSQGSGNSPLHF.